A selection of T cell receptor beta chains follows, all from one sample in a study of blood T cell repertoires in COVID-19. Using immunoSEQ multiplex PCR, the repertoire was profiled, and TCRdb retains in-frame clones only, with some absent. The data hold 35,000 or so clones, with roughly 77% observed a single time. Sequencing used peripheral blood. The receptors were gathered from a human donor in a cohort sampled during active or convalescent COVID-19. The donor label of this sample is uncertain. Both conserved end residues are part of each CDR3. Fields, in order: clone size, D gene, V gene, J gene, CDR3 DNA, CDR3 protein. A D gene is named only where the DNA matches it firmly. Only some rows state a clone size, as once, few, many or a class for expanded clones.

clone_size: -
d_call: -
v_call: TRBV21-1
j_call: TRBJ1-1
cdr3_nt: TGTGCCAGCAGCAATGTCAAGGGACAGGGGGGAGTAACTGAAGCTTTCTTT
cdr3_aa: CASSNVKGQGGVTEAFF

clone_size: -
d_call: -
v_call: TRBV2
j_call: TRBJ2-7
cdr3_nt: TGTGCCACTAAGACTGACAGGAGCTCCTACGAGCAGTACTTC
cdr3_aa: CATKTDRSSYEQYF

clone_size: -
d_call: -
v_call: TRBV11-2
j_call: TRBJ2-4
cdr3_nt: TGTGCCAGCAGCCCAGGGGTAAACATTCAGTACTTC
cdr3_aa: CASSPGVNIQYF

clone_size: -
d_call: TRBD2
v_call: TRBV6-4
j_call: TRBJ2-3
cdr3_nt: TGTGCCAGCAGTGACAAAGCGGGAGTTTCCCCAGATACGCAGTATTTT
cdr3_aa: CASSDKAGVSPDTQYF

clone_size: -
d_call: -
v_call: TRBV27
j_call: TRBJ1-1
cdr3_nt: TGTGCCAGCAGCCTGACAGCTATGAACACTGAAGCTTTCTTT
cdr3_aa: CASSLTAMNTEAFF

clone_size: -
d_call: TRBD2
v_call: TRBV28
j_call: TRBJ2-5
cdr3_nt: TGTGCCAGCAGTTCCGCGGGGGAGGGCGCAGAGACCCAGTACTTC
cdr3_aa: CASSSAGEGAETQYF

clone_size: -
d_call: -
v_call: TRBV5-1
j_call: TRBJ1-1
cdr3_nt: TGCGCCAGCAGCTATTCGACACTGAACACTGAAGCTTTCTTT
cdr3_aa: CASSYSTLNTEAFF

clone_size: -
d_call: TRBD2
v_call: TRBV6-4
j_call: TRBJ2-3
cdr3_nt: TGTGCCAGCAGTGCAGAAATGAGCGGGGTTCCTCAGTATTTT
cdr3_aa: CASSAEMSGVPQYF

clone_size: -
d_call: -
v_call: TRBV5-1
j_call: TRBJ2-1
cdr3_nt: TGCGCCAGCAGCTTGGTGGCCAACAATGAGCAGTTCTTC
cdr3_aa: CASSLVANNEQFF

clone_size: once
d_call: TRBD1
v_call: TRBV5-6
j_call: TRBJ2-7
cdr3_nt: TGTGCCAGCAGCTTGTATGGGGGACAGGGGGCCTACGAGCAGTACTTC
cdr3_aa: CASSLYGGQGAYEQYF

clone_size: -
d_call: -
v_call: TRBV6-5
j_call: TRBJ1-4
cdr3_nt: TGTGCCAGCACTCCCCTCCGGGGATTTAATGAAAAACTGTTTTTT
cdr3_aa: CASTPLRGFNEKLFF

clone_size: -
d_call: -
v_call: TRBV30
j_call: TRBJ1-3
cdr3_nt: TGTGCCTGCGCCACAGGGTTCCAAAACACCATATATTTT
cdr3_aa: CACATGFQNTIYF

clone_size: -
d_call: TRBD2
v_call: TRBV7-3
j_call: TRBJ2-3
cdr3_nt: TGTGCCAGCAGCTTACGACTAGCGGGAGGGGGAGATACGCAGTATTTT
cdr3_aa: CASSLRLAGGGDTQYF

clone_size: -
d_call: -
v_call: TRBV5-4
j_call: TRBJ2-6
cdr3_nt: TGTGCCAGCAGCTTGGTTCAGGGTGAGGCCAACGTCCTGACTTTC
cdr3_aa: CASSLVQGEANVLTF

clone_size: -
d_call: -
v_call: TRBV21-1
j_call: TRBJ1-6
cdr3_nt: TGTGCCAGCAGCAAACAAGAGGGGGCGGCTAATTCACCCCTCCACTTT
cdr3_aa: CASSKQEGAANSPLHF

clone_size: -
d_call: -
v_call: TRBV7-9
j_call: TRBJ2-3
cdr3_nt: TGTGCCAGCAGCTTAGTATACAGGGTAATGGGCACAGATACGCAGTATTTT
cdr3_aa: CASSLVYRVMGTDTQYF

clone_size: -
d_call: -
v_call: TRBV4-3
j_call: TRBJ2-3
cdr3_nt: TGCGCCAGCAGCCAAGGTCTGGGAGTTGGAGATACGCAGTATTTT
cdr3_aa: CASSQGLGVGDTQYF

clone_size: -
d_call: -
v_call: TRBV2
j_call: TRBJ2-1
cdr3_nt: TGTGCCAGCAAAAGGGGTATCTCCTACAATGAGCAGTTCTTC
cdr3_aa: CASKRGISYNEQFF

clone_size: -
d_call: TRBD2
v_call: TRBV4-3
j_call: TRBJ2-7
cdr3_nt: TGCGCCAGCAGCCTAGGCGGGACTAGCGGGAGAGGGGAGCAGTACTTC
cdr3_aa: CASSLGGTSGRGEQYF

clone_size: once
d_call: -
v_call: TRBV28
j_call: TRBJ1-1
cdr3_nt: TGTGCCAGCACCCCCGGGGGGACAACCAAACCTGAAGCTTTCTTT
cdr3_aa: CASTPGGTTKPEAFF

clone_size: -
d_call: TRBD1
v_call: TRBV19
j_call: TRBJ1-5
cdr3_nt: TGTGCCAGTTCCGACAGGGGAGGTAATCAGCCCCAGCATTTT
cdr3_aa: CASSDRGGNQPQHF

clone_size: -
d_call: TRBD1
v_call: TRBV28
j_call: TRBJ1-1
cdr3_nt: TGTGCCAGCAGACCGAGACAGGGGGCAACGGCTTTCTTT
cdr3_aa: CASRPRQGATAFF

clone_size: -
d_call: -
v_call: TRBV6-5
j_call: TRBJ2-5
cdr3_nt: TGTGCCAGCACCCAACGGGTCGAGACCCAGTACTTC
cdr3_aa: CASTQRVETQYF

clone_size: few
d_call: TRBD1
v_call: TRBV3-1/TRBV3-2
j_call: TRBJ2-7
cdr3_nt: TGTGCCAGCAGCCAAGATCCCGGACAGGGACTGGCCGAGCAGTACTTC
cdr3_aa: CASSQDPGQGLAEQYF

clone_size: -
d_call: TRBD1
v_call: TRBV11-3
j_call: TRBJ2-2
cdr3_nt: TGTGCCAGCAGCTTAGACTCCCCCAGGGGGCGCACCGGGGAGCTGTTTTTT
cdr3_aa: CASSLDSPRGRTGELFF

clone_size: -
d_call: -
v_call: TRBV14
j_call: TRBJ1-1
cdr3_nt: TGTGCCAGCAGTTCAACAGGGTTGACTGAAGCTTTCTTT
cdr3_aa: CASSSTGLTEAFF

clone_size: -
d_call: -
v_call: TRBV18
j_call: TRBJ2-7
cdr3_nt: TGTGCCAGCTCACCCGAGAGGGGGGGAAGGGGCGAGCAGTACTTC
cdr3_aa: CASSPERGGRGEQYF

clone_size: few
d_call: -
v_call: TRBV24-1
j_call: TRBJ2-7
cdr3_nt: TGTGCCACCAGTGATTACCGGGACAACGAGCAGTACTTC
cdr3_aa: CATSDYRDNEQYF

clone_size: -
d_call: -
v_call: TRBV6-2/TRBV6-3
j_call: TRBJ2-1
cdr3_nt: TGTGCCAGCAGTTCGGAATTGGCGGGACCGCAGTTCTTC
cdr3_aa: CASSSELAGPQFF

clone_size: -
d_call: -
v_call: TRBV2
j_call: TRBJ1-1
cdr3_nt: TGTGCCAGCAGTGAATCTACCACTGAAGCTTTCTTT
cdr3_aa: CASSESTTEAFF

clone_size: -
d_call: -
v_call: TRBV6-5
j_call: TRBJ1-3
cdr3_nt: TGTGCCAGCACCTCAGGGGCCCTCTCTGGAAACACCATATATTTT
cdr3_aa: CASTSGALSGNTIYF

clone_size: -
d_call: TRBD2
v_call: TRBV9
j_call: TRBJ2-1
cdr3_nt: TGTGCCAGCAGCGTAGTTAGCGGGAGTTTCGATGAGCAGTTCTTC
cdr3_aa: CASSVVSGSFDEQFF

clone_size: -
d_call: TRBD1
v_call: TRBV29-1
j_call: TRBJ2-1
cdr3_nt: TGCAGCGTCGCCGCAGGGGGCAGGGTCTATGAGCAGTTCTTC
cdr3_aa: CSVAAGGRVYEQFF

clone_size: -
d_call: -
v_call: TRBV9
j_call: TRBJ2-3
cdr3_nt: TGTGCCAGCAGCGTAGCCGGGGTTCGGACAGATACGCAGTATTTT
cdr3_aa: CASSVAGVRTDTQYF

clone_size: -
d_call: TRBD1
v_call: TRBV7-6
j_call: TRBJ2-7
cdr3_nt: TGTGCCAGCAGCTTAGCACAGGGGTACTACGAGCAGTACTTC
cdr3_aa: CASSLAQGYYEQYF

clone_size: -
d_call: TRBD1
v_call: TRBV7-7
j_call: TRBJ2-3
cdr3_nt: TGTGCTAGCAGTTTAGGGACAGCAGATACGCAGTATTTT
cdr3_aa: CASSLGTADTQYF

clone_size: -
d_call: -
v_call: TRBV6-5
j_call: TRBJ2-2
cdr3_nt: TGTGCCAGCAGCTTAACCGGGGAGCTGTTTTTT
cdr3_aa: CASSLTGELFF

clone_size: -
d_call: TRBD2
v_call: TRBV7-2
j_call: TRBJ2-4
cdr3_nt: TGTGCCAGCAGCACCGCGACTAGCGGGAACCTAGCCAAAAACATTCAGTACTTC
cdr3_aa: CASSTATSGNLAKNIQYF

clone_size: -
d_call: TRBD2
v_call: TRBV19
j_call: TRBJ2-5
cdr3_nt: TGTGCCAGTAGTATCTCTAGCGGGAGGGTTCAAGAGACCCAGTACTTC
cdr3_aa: CASSISSGRVQETQYF

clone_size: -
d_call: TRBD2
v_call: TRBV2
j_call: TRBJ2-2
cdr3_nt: TGTGCCAGCAGTGCCAGCGGGAGGCTCACCGGGGAGCTGTTTTTT
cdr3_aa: CASSASGRLTGELFF

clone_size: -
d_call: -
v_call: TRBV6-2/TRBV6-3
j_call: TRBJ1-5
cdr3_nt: TGTGCCAGCAGTTACACAGGATTAACGCGCAATCAGCCCCAGCATTTT
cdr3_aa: CASSYTGLTRNQPQHF

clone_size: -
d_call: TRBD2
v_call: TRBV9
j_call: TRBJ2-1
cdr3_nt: TGTGCCAGCAGCGTCGGGCTAGCGGGAGTAAAAGAGCAGTTCTTC
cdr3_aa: CASSVGLAGVKEQFF